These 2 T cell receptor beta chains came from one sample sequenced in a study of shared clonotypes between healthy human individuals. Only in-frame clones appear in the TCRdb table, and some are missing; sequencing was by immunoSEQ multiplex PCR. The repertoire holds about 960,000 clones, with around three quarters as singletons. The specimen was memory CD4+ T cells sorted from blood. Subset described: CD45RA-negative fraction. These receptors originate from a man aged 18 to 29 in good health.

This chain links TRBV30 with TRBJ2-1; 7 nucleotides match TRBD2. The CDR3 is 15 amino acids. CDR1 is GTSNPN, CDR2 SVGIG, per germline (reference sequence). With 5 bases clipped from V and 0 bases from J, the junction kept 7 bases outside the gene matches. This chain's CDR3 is CAWDSGGVSYNEQFF. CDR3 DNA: TGTGCCTGGGATAGTGGGGGGGTCTCCTACAATGAGCAGTTCTTC.

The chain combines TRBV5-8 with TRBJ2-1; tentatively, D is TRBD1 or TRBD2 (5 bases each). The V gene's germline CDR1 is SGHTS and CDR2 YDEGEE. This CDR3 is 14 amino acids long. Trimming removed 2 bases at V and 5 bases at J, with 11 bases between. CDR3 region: CASSFRDPHNEQFF. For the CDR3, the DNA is TGTGCCAGCAGCTTCCGGGACCCTCACAATGAGCAGTTCTTC.